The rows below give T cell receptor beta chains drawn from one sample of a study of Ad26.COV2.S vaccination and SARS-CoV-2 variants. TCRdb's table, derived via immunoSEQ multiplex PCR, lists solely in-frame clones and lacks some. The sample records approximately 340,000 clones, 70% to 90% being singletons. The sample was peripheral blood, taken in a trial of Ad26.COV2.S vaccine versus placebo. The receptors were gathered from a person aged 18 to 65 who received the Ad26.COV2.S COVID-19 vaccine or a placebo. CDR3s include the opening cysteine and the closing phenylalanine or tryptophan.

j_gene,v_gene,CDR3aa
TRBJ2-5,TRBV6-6,CASSYSASGGETQYF
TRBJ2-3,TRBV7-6,CASSLRTGAGEDTQYF
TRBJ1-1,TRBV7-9,CASSSLDRAFTEAFF
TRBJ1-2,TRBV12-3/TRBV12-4,CASSLGSYGYTF
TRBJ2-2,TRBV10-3,CAISESIGLSDTGELFF
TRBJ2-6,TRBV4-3,CASSLGSGAGANVLTF
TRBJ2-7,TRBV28,CASRSFPGQGREQYF
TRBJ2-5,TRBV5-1,CASSTTGTGYQETQYF
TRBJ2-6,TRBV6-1,CASSEPGSGANVLTF
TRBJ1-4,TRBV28,CASSNLRDQRDATNEKLFF
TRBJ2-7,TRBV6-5,CASGRTSVDYEQYF
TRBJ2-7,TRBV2,CASSEDEGSFGYEQYF
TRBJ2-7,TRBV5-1,CASSRDNYSYEQYF
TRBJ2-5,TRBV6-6,CASNQGFRETQYF
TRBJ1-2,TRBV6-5,CASSYSTGIVGGYTF
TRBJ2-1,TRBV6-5,CASSNLGSTSGRGFF
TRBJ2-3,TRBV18,CASSALAADTQYF
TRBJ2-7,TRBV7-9,CASSLPPGLAGHYEQYF
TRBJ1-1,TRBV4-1,CASSPGVGTEAFF
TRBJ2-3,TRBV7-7,CASSPSGGAGDTQYF
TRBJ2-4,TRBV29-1,CSADRLLAKNIQYF
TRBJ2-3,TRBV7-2,CASSLGQRGTTDTQYF